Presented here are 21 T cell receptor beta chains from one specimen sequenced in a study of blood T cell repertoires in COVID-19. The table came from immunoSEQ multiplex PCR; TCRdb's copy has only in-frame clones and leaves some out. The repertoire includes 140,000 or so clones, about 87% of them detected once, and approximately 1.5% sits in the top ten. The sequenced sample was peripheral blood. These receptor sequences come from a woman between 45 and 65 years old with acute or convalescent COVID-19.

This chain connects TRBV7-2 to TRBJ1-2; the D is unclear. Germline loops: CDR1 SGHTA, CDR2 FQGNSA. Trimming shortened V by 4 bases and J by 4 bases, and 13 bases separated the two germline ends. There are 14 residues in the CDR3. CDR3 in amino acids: CASSSRPAGYGYTF. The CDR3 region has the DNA TGTGCCAGCAGCTCCCGTCCCGCCGGCTATGGCTACACCTTC. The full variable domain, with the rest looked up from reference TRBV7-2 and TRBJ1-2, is GAGVSQSPSNKVTEKGKDVELRCDPISGHTALYWYRQSLGQGLEFLIYFQGNSAPDKSGLPSDRFSAERTGGSVSTLTIQRTQQEDSAVYLCASSSRPAGYGYTFGSGTRLTVV.

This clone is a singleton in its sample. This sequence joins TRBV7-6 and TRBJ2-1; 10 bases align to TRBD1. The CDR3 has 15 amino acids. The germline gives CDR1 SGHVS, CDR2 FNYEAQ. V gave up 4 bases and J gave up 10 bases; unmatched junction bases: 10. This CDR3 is CASSSPGQGPSEQFF. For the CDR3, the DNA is TGTGCCAGCAGCTCACCGGGACAGGGGCCCTCCGAGCAGTTCTTC. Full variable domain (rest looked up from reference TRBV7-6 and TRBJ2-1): GAGVSQSPRYKVTKRGQDVALRCDPISGHVSLYWYRQALGQGPEFLTYFNYEAQQDKSGLPNDRFSAERPEGSISTLTIQRTEQRDSAMYRCASSSPGQGPSEQFFGPGTRLTVL.

Written as DNA, the CDR3 is TGTGCCAGCTCACCACCGGGGCAGGTTGGCTCACCCCTCCACTTT. This sequence encodes CASSPPGQVGSPLHF. V and J are TRBV18 and TRBJ1-6; possible D gene TRBD1, 5 bases. V gave up 0 bases and J gave up 10 bases, with 13 bases separating them. There are 15 residues in the CDR3. The germline gives CDR1 KGHSH, CDR2 LQKENI.

This chain's CDR3 is CASSLSGGGAGGYTF. The CDR3 DNA is TGTGCCAGCAGTTTATCGGGGGGGGGCGCGGGTGGCTACACCTTC. This sequence joins TRBV27 and TRBJ1-2; TRBD1 is a possible D gene (6 bases). The V and J ends lost 0 bases and 7 bases respectively, with 15 bases between them. In germline, CDR1 is MNHEY, CDR2 SMNVEV (reference sequence). The CDR3 is 15 amino acids.

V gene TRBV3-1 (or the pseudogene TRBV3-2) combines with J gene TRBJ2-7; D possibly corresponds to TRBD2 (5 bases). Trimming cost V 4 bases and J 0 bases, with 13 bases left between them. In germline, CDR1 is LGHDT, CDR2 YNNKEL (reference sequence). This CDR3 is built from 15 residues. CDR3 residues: CASSRDSGSSYEQYF. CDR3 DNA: TGTGCCAGCAGCCGAGATAGTGGGAGCTCCTACGAGCAGTACTTC.

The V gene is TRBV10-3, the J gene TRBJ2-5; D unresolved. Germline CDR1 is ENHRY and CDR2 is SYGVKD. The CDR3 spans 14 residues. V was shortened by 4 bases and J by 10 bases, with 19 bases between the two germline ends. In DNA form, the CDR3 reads TGTGCCATCAGTGTCGAAAATAGCCCCTCCTTCCAGTACTTC. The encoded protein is CAISVENSPSFQYF.

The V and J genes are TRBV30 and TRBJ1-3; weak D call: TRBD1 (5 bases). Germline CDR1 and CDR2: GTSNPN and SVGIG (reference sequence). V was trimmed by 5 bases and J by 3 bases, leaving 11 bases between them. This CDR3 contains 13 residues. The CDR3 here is CAWRRTIGNTIYF. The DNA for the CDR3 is TGTGCCTGGCGCCGGACAATTGGAAACACCATATATTTT.

CDR3 loop: CATSRDFFTNEKLFF. The CDR3 coding sequence is TGTGCCACCAGCAGAGATTTCTTTACTAATGAAAAACTGTTTTTT. The rearrangement links TRBV15 to TRBJ1-4, with no clear D. The CDR3 is made up of 15 amino acids. Germline V gene sequence: CDR1 LNHNV, CDR2 YYDKDF (reference sequence). Trimming removed 0 bases from V and 2 bases from J, with 7 bases in between.

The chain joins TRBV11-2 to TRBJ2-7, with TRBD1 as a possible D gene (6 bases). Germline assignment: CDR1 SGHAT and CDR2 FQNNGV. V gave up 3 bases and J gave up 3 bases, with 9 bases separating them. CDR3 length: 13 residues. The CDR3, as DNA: TGTGCCAGCAGCTTGGGGACAAGCTACGAGCAGTACTTC. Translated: CASSLGTSYEQYF. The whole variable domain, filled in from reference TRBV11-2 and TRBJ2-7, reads EAGVAQSPRYKIIEKRQSVAFWCNPISGHATLYWYQQILGQGPKLLIQFQNNGVVDDSQLPKDRFSAERLKGVDSTLKIQPAKLEDSAVYLCASSLGTSYEQYFGPGTRLTVT.

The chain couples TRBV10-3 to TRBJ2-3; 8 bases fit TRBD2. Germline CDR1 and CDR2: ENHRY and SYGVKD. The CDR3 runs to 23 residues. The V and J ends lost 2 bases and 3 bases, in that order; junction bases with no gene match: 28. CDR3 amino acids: CAISEPLGRETERETSGTDTQYF. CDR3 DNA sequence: TGTGCCATCAGTGAGCCTCTGGGCAGGGAGACCGAGCGGGAGACTTCGGGGACAGATACGCAGTATTTT.

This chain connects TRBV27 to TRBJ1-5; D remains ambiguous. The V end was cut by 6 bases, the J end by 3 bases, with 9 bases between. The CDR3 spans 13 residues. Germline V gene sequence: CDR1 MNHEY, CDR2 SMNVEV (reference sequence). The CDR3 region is CASSLTVNQPQHF. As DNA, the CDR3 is TGTGCCAGCAGCCTTACAGTCAATCAGCCCCAGCATTTT.

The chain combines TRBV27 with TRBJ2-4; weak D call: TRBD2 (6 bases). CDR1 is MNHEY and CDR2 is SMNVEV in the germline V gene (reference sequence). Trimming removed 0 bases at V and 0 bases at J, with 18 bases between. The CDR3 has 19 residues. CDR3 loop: CASSLSKRAADLAKNIQYF. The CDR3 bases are TGTGCCAGCAGTTTATCGAAGCGGGCCGCCGATTTAGCCAAAAACATTCAGTACTTC.

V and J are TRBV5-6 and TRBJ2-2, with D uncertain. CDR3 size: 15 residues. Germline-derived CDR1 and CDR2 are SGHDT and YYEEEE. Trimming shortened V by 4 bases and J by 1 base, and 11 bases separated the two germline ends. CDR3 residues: CASSLLGQNTGELFF. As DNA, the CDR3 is TGTGCCAGCAGCCTTCTTGGGCAGAACACCGGGGAGCTGTTTTTT.

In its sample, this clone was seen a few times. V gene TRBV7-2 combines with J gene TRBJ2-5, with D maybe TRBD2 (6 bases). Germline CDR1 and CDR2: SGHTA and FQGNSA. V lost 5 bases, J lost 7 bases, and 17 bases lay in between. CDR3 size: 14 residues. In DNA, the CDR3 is TGTGCCAGCAGCCCCTCGAGGCCAGCGGGGACCCAGTACTTC. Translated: CASSPSRPAGTQYF.

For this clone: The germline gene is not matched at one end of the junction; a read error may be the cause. CDR3 nucleotides: TGCGCCCGCAGCCGGGGGGAAGGCGTGAACACCGGGGAGCTGTTTTTT. Translating it yields CARSRGEGVNTGELFF. This chain joins TRBV4-1 and TRBJ2-2, with 7 positions matching TRBD2. The CDR3 length is 16 residues. CDR1 MGHRA and CDR2 YSYEKL come from the germline V gene.

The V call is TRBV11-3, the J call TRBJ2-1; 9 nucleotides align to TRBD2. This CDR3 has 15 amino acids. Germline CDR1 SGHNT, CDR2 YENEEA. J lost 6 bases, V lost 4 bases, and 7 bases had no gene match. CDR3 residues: CASSSQLAGVNEQFF. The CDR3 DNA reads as TGTGCCAGCAGCTCACAACTAGCGGGCGTCAATGAGCAGTTCTTC. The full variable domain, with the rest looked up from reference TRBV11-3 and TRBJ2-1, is EAGVVQSPRYKIIEKKQPVAFWCNPISGHNTLYWYLQNLGQGPELLIRYENEEAVDDSQLPKDRFSAERLKGVDSTLKIQPAELGDSAVYLCASSSQLAGVNEQFFGPGTRLTVL.

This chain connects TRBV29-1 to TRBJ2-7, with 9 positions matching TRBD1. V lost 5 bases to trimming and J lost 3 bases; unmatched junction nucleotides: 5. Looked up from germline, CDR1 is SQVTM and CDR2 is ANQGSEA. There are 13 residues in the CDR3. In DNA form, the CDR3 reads TGCAGCGTTCCGGGACAGGGTATCTACGAGCAGTACTTC. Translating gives CSVPGQGIYEQYF.

Written as DNA, the CDR3 is TGCAGCGTTGGGAGTAACGCCGACTACGAGCAGTACTTC. Translating it yields CSVGSNADYEQYF. The V and J genes are TRBV29-1 and TRBJ2-7; D is undetermined. Germline lookup yields CDR1 SQVTM and CDR2 ANQGSEA. The V end was cut by 4 bases, the J end by 3 bases, with 13 bases between. The CDR3 consists of 13 residues.

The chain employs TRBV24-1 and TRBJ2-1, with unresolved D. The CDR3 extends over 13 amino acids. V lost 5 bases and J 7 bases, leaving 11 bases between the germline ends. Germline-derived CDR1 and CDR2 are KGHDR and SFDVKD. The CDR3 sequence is CATSGVGRNEQFF. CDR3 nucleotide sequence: TGTGCCACCAGTGGTGTGGGCAGGAATGAGCAGTTCTTC.

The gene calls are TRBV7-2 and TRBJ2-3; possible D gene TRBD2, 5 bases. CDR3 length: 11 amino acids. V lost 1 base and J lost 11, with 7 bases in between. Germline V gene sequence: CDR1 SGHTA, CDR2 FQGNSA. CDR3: CASSLDRGQYF. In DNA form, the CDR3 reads TGTGCCAGCAGCTTAGACCGGGGGCAGTATTTT.

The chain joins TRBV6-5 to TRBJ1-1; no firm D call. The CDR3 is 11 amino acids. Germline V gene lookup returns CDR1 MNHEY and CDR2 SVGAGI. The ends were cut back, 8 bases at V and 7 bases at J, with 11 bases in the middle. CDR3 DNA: TGTGCCAGCCCTCGGAGGAATGAAGCTTTCTTT. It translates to CASPRRNEAFF.